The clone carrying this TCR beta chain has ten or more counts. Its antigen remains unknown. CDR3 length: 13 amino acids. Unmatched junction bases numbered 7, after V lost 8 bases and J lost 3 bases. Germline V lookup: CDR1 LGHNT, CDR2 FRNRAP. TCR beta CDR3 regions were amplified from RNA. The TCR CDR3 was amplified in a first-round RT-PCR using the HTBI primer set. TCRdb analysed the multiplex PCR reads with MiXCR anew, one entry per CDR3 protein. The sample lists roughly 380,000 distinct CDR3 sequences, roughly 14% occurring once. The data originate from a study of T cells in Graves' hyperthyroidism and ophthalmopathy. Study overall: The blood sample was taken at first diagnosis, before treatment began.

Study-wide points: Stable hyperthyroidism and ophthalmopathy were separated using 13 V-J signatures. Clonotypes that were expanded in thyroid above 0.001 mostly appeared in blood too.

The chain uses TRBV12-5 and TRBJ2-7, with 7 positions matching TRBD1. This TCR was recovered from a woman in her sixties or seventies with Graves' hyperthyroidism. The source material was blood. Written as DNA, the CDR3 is TGTGCTAGTCTCAAACAGGGGCGCTACGAGCAGTACTTC. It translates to CASLKQGRYEQYF.